This TCR beta chain emerged from a study of blood T cell repertoires in COVID-19 (dated by TCRdb to about 2020). Notes on the research overall: Collaborator samples came from the United States, Italy and Spain and covered acute and convalescent phases of COVID-19. The samples were drawn from two sources: the first 160 participants of the ongoing ImmuneRACE study, and 1,000 to 1,500 subjects contributed by 6 global collaborators. The sample metadata nearly always contained a de-identified subject ID, COVID-19 status, age in years and sex. The prospective study material was composed of cDNA or gDNA derived from T cells, B-cell-depleted T cells, or PBMCs. Where HLA class I and class II types were available, the types were taken from metadata supplied by the sample provider, not from assay-based typing. The repertoires were made available in a free public database intended to serve as a resource for research on the immune response to SARS-CoV-2. Deeply sampled blood TCRbeta repertoires from subjects exposed to, actively infected with, or recovered from COVID-19 were included in the dataset. Broader findings and caveats from the paper: The quantity of clinical and demographic metadata differed by source and by participant and was supplied without curation.

With regard to this clone: Its target antigen remains unknown. Base qualities were left out, and no much larger clone turns up one base away.

Whole blood was collected in K2EDTA tubes by collaborating institutions according to the institutions' own protocols. For TCRbeta analysis, collaborators shipped samples as frozen whole blood, isolated PBMCs, or DNA extracted from either of those sample types. The immunoSEQ Assay, a bias-controlled multiplex PCR, was used to amplify TCRbeta CDR3 regions from genomic DNA. Per the authors' processing: Within the assay, amplification of reference gene primers was used to estimate how many nucleated cells each sample contained. To quantify the absolute abundance of each unique TCRbeta CDR3 rearrangement, sequence reads were collapsed and filtered. For each sample, productive Simpson clonality was calculated as the square root of Simpson's diversity index across productive rearrangements. TCRdb limited this immuneACCESS table to in-frame rearrangements with V and J called. A share of clones is missing; checked studies link under half to unresolved V genes, and the rest is unexplained. V and J calls and clone size are given by that table; D and trimming were obtained from the DNA. Present in this sample are more than 75,000 clones, 75% to 85% of which were seen just once. 20% to 25% of the sample lies in the top ten.

The CDR3 runs 15 amino acids, cysteine and phenylalanine included. Solely the CDR3 DNA is kept, with 45 bases framed from the first base. Here V drops 2 bases and J drops 2 bases, and the junction holds 2 bases not matched to any gene. Per the germline V gene, MDHEN is the CDR1 and SYDVKM is the CDR2. Sequencing was done on a sample of peripheral blood. The origin of this receptor is a man in his 60s with acute or convalescent COVID-19. Recombination linked TRBV28 to TRBJ2-1; 8 bases in between match TRBD1. The sequence in DNA is TGTGCCAGCAGTTTACAGGGGGCGGCCTACAATGAGCAGTTCTTC. It translates as CASSLQGAAYNEQFF.